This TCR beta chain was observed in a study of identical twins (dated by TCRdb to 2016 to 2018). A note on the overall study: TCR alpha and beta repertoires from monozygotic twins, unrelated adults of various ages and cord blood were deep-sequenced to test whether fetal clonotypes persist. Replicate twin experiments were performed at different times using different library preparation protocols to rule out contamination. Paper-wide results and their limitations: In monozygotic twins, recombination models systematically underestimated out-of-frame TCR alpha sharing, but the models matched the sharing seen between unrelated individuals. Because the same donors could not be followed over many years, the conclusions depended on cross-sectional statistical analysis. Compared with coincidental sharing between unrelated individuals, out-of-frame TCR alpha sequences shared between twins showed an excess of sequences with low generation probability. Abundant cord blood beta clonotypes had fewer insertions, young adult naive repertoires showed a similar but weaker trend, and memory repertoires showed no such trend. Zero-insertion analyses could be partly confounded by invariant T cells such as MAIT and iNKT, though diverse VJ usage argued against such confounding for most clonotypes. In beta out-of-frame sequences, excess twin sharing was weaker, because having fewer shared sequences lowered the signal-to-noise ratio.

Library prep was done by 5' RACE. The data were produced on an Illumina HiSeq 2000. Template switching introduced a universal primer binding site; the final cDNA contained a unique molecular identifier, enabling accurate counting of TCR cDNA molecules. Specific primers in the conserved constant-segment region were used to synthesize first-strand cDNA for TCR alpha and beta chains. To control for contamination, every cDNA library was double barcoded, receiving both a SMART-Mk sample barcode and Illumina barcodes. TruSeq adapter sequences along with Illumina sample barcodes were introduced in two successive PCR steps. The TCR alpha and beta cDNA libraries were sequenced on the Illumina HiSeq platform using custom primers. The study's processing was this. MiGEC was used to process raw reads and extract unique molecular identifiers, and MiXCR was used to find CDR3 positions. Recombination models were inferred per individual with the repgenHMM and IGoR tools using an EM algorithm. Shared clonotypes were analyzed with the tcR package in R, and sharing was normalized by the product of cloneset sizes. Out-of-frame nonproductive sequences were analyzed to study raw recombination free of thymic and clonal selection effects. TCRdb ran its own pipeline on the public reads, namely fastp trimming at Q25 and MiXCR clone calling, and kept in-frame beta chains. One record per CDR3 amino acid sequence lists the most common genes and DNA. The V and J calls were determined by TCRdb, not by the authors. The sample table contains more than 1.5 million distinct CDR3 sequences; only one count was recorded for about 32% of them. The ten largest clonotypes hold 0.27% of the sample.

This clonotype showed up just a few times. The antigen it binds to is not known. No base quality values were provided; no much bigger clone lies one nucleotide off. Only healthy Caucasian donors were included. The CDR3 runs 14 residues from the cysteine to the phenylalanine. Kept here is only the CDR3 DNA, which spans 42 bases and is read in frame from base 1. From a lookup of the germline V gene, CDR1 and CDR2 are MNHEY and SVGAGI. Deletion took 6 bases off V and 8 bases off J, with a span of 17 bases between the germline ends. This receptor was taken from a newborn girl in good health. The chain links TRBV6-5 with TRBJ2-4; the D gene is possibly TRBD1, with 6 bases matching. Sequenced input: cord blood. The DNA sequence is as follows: TGTGCCAGCAGGAAAAATACGGGACATGACATTCAGTACTTC. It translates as CASRKNTGHDIQYF.